This paragraph covers one TCR beta chain sequence. Its antigen remains unidentified. This sample stems from a study of blood T cells in healthy people across ages. Overall study: Per every two T cells, about one barcoded beta molecule was captured by template switching.

Study conclusions and caveats: While age rose, TCR beta diversity per million T cells dropped in a roughly linear way.

Through a sample-barcoded 5' primer and a J-beta primer mix, a second PCR was run for roughly 7 to 12 cycles. Each CDR3 protein is one row after TCRdb ran MiXCR on the 5' RACE reads. The sample shows approximately 800,000 distinct CDR3 sequences, roughly 64% of them seen only once. The TCR originated in a young man in good health. What was sequenced was blood.

CDR3 coding DNA: TGTGCCAGCAGCGACCGGGACAGCAAAAAGAACACTGAAGCTTTCTTT. Translation gives CASSDRDSKKNTEAFF. The chain uses TRBV21-1 and TRBJ1-1; the table's D call, TRBD1, was not checked against the DNA. TRBV21-1 is a listed pseudogene. There are 16 residues in the CDR3.